Presented here are 20 T cell receptor beta chains from one specimen sequenced in a study of a mutant IDH1 vaccine in newly diagnosed glioma. The method was immunoSEQ multiplex PCR; TCRdb's version includes in-frame clones alone and lacks a portion of them. This table holds tens of thousands of clones, 93% found once. Time point given: baseline, week 1 (first vaccination visit). Sample treatment: pre-vaccination baseline after standard-of-care therapy. The material was PBMCs, obtained from a glioma patient treated with radiotherapy, temozolomide or both. These receptors were collected from a man aged 40-50 years with glioma.

V gene TRBV2 combines with J gene TRBJ1-6; D gene ambiguous. V lost 6 bases, J lost 7 bases, and 16 bases lay in between. CDR1 is SNHLY, CDR2 FYNNEI, per germline. This CDR3 has 15 residues. The CDR3 DNA reads as TGTGCCAGCAGCGCAACCGACTGGACCAATTCACCCCTCCACTTT. Translated, it gives CASSATDWTNSPLHF.

The chain links TRBV6-6 to TRBJ1-2; D is perhaps TRBD1 (6 bases). CDR3 size: 15 residues. Deletions cut 2 bases from V and 2 bases from J, with 12 bases between. Germline V gives CDR1 MNHNY, CDR2 SVGAGI (reference sequence). CDR3 DNA: TGTGCCAGCAGTTACCTTGCGCAGGGGAACTATGGCTACACCTTC. This sequence encodes CASSYLAQGNYGYTF.

The genes are TRBV27 and TRBJ2-2, with TRBD2 identical over 8 bases. The germline CDR1 and CDR2 sequences are MNHEY and SMNVEV (reference sequence). The CDR3 is 15 residues long. V lost 6 bases, J lost 5 bases, and 8 bases stayed unmatched. CDR3 sequence reads: CASRVSGEGTGELFF. CDR3 coding DNA: TGTGCCAGCAGGGTTAGCGGGGAGGGGACCGGGGAGCTGTTTTTT.

The CDR3 DNA reads TGTGCCAGCAGCCCAGGGACTGGCGGGGAGCAGTACTTC. Its translation is CASSPGTGGEQYF. This chain joins TRBV11-2 and TRBJ2-7; the D gene is possibly TRBD2 (6 bases). Looked up from germline, CDR1 is SGHAT and CDR2 is FQNNGV. V lost 5 bases and J lost 7, with 15 bases in between. This CDR3 has 13 residues.

The table lists this clone with a count of one. The genes are TRBV6-5 and TRBJ1-4; D unclear. The CDR3 runs 15 residues. Germline V lookup: CDR1 MNHEY, CDR2 SVGAGI. The V gene lost 0 bases and the J gene lost 4 bases, with 9 bases spanning the gap. The CDR3 nucleotides read TGTGCCAGCAGTTACTCACCAACATTTAATGAAAAACTGTTTTTT. It encodes CASSYSPTFNEKLFF.

This chain uses TRBV11-1 with TRBJ2-7; TRBD1 aligns across 8 bases. Trimming at V came to 4 bases and at J to 4 bases, leaving 6 bases not matched to a gene. In germline, CDR1 is SGHAT, CDR2 FQDESV (reference sequence). The CDR3 is 14 residues long. The CDR3 DNA sequence: TGTGCCAGCAGCTCCCGGGACAGGAGATACGAGCAGTACTTC. Translation: CASSSRDRRYEQYF.

In this sample, this clone turned up once. This rearrangement joins TRBV5-1 to TRBJ2-1; 7 bases fit TRBD2. Germline lookup yields CDR1 SGHRS and CDR2 YFSETQ. This CDR3 comprises 19 residues. V gave up 4 bases and J gave up 4 bases; unmatched junction bases: 20. This chain's CDR3 is CASSHTVPSGRSGYNEQFF. The CDR3 DNA reads as TGCGCCAGCAGCCATACAGTGCCTAGCGGTCGATCCGGATACAATGAGCAGTTCTTC.

This chain connects TRBV5-1 to TRBJ1-1; 7 nucleotides match TRBD1. The ends lost 3 bases at V and 7 bases at J; junction bases unmatched: 9. CDR1 and CDR2 from the germline V gene are SGHRS and YFSETQ. CDR3 length: 14 amino acids. In DNA, the CDR3 is TGCGCCAGCAGCTGGACTGGACAGGTGGATGAAGCTTTCTTT. Translation: CASSWTGQVDEAFF. Using reference TRBV5-1 and TRBJ1-1 for the parts outside the CDR3, the full variable domain is KAGVTQTPRYLIKTRGQQVTLSCSPISGHRSVSWYQQTPGQGLQFLFEYFSETQRNKGNFPGRFSGRQFSNSRSEMNVSTLELGDSALYLCASSWTGQVDEAFFGQGTRLTVV.

This clone was observed a single time. CDR3 in DNA: TGTGCCAGCAGCTGGCAGGGGAAGAGCAATCAGCCCCAGCATTTT. It is translated as CASSWQGKSNQPQHF. The V call is TRBV7-2, the J call TRBJ1-5, with a possible D match to TRBD1 (6 bases). With 4 bases removed from V and 1 base from J, the gap between germline ends came to 11 bases. This CDR3 has 15 residues. Germline-derived CDR1 and CDR2 are SGHTA and FQGNSA.

The rearrangement joins TRBV6-5 to TRBJ1-5, with 7 positions matching TRBD1. The CDR3 loop spans 15 amino acids. CDR1 MNHEY and CDR2 SVGAGI come from the germline V gene. V lost 5 bases, J lost 2 bases, and 6 bases stayed unmatched. The CDR3 region is CASSGQAGGNQPQHF. In nucleotides, the CDR3 is TGTGCCAGCAGTGGACAGGCCGGCGGCAATCAGCCCCAGCATTTT.

The table lists this clone with a few counts. The chain links TRBV30 to TRBJ1-1; D remains unclear. Germline V gene sequence: CDR1 GTSNPN, CDR2 SVGIG (reference sequence). Trimming took 3 bases from V and 1 from J, leaving 12 bases between them. The CDR3 is 14 residues long. Here the CDR3 reads CAWSDPHTNTEAFF. CDR3 coding DNA: TGTGCCTGGAGCGACCCTCACACGAACACTGAAGCTTTCTTT.

The rearrangement joins TRBV4-1 to TRBJ2-3, with a possible D match to TRBD2 (6 bases). V dropped 1 base and J dropped 6 bases, with 11 bases sitting between them. The CDR3 covers 14 residues. Per germline, CDR1 MGHRA and CDR2 YSYEKL. CDR3 residues: CASSQAGEGDTQYF. The CDR3 DNA reads as TGCGCCAGCAGCCAAGCGGGAGAAGGGGATACGCAGTATTTT.

The chain is built from TRBV5-4 and TRBJ2-1; 11 bases fit TRBD2. CDR3 size: 16 residues. The ends lost 5 bases at V and 7 bases at J; junction bases unmatched: 11. CDR1 and CDR2 from the germline V gene are SGHNT and YYREEE (reference sequence). Here the CDR3 DNA reads TGTGCCAGCAGGCGGGAAACGGGACTAGCGGTTAATGAGCAGTTCTTC. Its translation is CASRRETGLAVNEQFF.

The chain has TRBV18 and TRBJ2-7; D not certain. The CDR3 runs to 12 residues. In germline, CDR1 is KGHSH, CDR2 LQKENI. Trimming cost V 1 base and J 6 bases, with 7 bases left between them. In DNA form, the CDR3 reads TGTGCCAGCTCACCACGGTTCAGCGAGCAGTACTTC. This sequence encodes CASSPRFSEQYF.

The chain's CDR3 is CASGLAGGLADTQYF. CDR3 sequence (DNA): TGTGCCAGCGGACTAGCGGGAGGGTTGGCAGATACGCAGTATTTT. V and J are TRBV6-6 and TRBJ2-3; TRBD2 agrees at 15 bases. The germline V gene encodes CDR1 MNHNY and CDR2 SVGAGI (reference sequence). The CDR3 has 15 residues. J lost 4 bases, V lost 8 bases, and 4 bases had no gene match.

V is TRBV27 and J is TRBJ2-1; TRBD2 matches at 7 bases. Germline V gene sequence: CDR1 MNHEY, CDR2 SMNVEV (reference sequence). The trim removed 5 bases at V and 7 bases at J, leaving 11 bases unmatched. This CDR3 contains 15 residues. The CDR3 sequence is CASSRAGPEGNEQFF. CDR3 coding DNA: TGTGCCAGCAGTCGAGCGGGACCGGAAGGAAATGAGCAGTTCTTC.

The V call is TRBV5-1, the J call TRBJ2-7; D is perhaps TRBD2 (6 bases). V was shortened by 0 bases and J by 1 base, with 14 bases between the two germline ends. Looked up from germline, CDR1 is SGHRS and CDR2 is YFSETQ. CDR3 length: 16 residues. This chain's CDR3 is CASSLAGSGVSYEQYF. DNA for the CDR3: TGCGCCAGCAGCTTGGCCGGTAGCGGCGTTTCCTACGAGCAGTACTTC.

This chain links TRBV5-4 with TRBJ2-7, with 7 bases fitting TRBD1. In germline, CDR1 is SGHNT, CDR2 YYREEE (reference sequence). The CDR3 is 15 amino acids. V was pared by 4 bases and J by 0 bases, with 7 bases of the junction left unmatched. This chain's CDR3 is CASSAGGTSSYEQYF. In DNA, the CDR3 is TGTGCCAGCAGCGCAGGGGGTACGAGCTCCTACGAGCAGTACTTC.

This clone was observed once. This chain connects TRBV5-1 to TRBJ2-5, with TRBD1 identical over 8 bases. The ends lost 4 bases at V and 4 bases at J; junction bases unmatched: 9. Germline V gives CDR1 SGHRS, CDR2 YFSETQ. This CDR3 is built from 15 residues. The CDR3 is CASSPLTGVGETQYF. In DNA, the CDR3 is TGCGCCAGCAGCCCCCTGACAGGGGTAGGAGAGACCCAGTACTTC.

The chain is built from TRBV5-4 and TRBJ2-7; 10 bases map to TRBD2. Germline loops: CDR1 SGHNT, CDR2 YYREEE (reference sequence). Trimming took 3 bases from V and 4 from J; bases not matched to a gene: 7. This CDR3 has 15 amino acids. CDR3 DNA sequence: TGTGCCAGCAGCTCGGGACTAGCGAGGCGGTACGAGCAGTACTTC. Translated, it gives CASSSGLARRYEQYF.